This TCR beta chain appears in the sequencing data of a study of cytomegalovirus exposure and HLA in healthy donors. Across the study: A later analysis reported the same platform for the 120 validation repertoires and the roughly 670 first-cohort repertoires.

Notes on this clone: The antigen is unknown.

Study findings and constraints: TCR beta chains numbering about 160 were designated cytomegalovirus-associated. As was reported, the classifier diagnosed cytomegalovirus status with high specificity and sensitivity.

The data were produced by immunoSEQ multiplex PCR, yet TCRdb's version contains in-frame clones alone and is incomplete. The table shows 130,000 or so clones, with about 83% occurring only once. Trimming removed 1 base from V and 1 base from J, with 8 bases in between. The CDR3 is 16 amino acids. The germline V gene encodes CDR1 LGHNT and CDR2 FRNRAP. The donors were in the roughly 130-subject validation cohort, distinct from the approximately 730-subject first cohort. This clonotype originated in a woman in her 30s in good health and CMV-seronegative. The chain carries TRBV12-5 and TRBJ2-6; possibly TRBD1 for D (6 bases). Sample: PBMCs. The DNA for the CDR3 is TGTGCTAGTGGTTTGGCACAGGGTTCTGGGGCCAACGTCCTGACTTTC. It translates to CASGLAQGSGANVLTF.